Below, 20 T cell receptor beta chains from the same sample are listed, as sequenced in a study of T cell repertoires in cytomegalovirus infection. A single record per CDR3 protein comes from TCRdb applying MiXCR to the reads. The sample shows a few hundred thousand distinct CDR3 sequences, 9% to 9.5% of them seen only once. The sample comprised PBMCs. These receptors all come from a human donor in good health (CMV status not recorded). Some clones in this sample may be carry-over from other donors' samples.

In DNA, the CDR3 is TGTGCCAGCACCCTTGGGGGGTTCTCTCAGCCCCAGCATTTT. This translates into CASTLGGFSQPQHF. The chain has TRBV12-3 or TRBV12-4 and TRBJ1-5; a weak D match, TRBD1 (5 bases). V lost 7 bases and J 6 bases, leaving 16 bases between the germline ends. The CDR3 length is 14 residues.

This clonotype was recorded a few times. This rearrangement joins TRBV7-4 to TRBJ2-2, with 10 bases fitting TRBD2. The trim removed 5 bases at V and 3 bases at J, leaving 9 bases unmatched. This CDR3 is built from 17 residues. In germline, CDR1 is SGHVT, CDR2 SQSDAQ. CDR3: CASSPGLARRDTGELFF. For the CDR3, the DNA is TGTGCCAGCAGCCCGGGACTAGCGCGCCGGGACACCGGGGAGCTGTTTTTT.

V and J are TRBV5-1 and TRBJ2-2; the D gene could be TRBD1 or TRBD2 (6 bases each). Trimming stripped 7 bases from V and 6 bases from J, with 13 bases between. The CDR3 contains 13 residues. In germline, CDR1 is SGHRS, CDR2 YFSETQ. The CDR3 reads CASGGQPPGELFF. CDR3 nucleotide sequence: TGCGCCAGCGGGGGGCAGCCTCCCGGGGAGCTGTTTTTT.

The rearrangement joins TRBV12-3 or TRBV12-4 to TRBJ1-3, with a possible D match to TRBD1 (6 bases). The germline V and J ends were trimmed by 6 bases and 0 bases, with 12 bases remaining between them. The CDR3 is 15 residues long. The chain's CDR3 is CASRTGTSSGNTIYF. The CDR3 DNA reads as TGTGCCAGCAGGACCGGGACAAGCTCTGGAAACACCATATATTTT.

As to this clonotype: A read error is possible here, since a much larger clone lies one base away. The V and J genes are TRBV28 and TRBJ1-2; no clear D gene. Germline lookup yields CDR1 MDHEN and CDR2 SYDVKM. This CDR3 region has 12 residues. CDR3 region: CASTPKPGGYNF. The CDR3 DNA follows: TGTGCCAGCACCCCAAAGCCCGGCGGCTACAACTTC.

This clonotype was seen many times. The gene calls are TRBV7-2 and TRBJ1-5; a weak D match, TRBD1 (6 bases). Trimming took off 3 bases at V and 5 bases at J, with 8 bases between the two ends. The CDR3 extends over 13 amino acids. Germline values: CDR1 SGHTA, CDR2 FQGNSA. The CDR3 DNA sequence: TGTGCCAGCAGCTTTAGACAGGATCAGCCCCAGCATTTT. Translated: CASSFRQDQPQHF.

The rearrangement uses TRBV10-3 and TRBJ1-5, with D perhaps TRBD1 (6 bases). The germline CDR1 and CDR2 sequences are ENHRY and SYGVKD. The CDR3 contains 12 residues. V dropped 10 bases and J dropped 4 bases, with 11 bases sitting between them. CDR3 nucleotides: TGTGCCACCGGACAGCAAAATCAGCCCCAGCATTTT. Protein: CATGQQNQPQHF.

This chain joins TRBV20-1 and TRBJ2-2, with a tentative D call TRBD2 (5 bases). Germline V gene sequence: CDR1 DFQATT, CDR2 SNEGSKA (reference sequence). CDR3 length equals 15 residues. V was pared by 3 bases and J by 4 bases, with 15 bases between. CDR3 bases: TGCAGTGCTAGTCGACTCGCCCGGGGCACCGGGGAGCTGTTTTTT. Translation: CSASRLARGTGELFF.

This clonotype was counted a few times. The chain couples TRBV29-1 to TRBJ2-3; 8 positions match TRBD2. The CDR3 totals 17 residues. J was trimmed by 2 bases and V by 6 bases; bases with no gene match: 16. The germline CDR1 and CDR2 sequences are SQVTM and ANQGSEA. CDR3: CSVGGRGDLISTDTQYF. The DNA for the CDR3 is TGCAGCGTGGGAGGGCGGGGGGACCTCATATCCACAGATACGCAGTATTTT.

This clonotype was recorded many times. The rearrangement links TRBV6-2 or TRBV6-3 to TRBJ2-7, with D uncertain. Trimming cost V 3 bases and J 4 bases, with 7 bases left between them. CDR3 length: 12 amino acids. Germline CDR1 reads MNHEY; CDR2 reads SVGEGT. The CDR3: CASSYINYEQYF. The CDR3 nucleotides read TGTGCCAGCAGTTATATCAATTACGAGCAGTACTTC.

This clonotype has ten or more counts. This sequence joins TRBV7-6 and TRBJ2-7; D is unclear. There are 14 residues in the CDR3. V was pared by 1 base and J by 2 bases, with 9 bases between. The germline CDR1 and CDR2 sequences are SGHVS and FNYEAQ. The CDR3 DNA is TGTGCCAGCAGCTTAGTTGACAAGGCCTACGAGCAGTACTTC. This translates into CASSLVDKAYEQYF.

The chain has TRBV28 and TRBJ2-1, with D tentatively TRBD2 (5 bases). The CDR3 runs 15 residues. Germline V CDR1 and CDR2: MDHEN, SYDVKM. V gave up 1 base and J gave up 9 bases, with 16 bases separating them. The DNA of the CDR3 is TGTGCCAGCAGTTTATCAGGACTCCCGGGAAGTGAGCAGTTCTTC. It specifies CASSLSGLPGSEQFF.

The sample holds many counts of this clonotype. CDR3 residues: CASKTALGEKLFF. The CDR3 coding sequence is TGTGCCAGCAAGACGGCTCTTGGGGAAAAACTGTTTTTT. This chain joins TRBV12-3 or TRBV12-4 and TRBJ1-4; D is unresolved. V lost 7 bases, J lost 8 bases, and 14 bases lay in between. This CDR3 region has 13 residues.

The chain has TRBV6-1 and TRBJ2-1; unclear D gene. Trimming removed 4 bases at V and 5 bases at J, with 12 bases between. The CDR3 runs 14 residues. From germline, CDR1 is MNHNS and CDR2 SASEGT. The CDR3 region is CASSAQWGNNEQFF. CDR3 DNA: TGTGCCAGCAGTGCCCAGTGGGGTAACAATGAGCAGTTCTTC.

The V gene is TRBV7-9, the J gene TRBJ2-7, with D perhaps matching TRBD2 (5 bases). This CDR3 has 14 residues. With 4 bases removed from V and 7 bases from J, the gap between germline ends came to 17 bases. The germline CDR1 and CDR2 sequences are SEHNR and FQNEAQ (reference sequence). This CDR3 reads CASSSSRSPGEQYF. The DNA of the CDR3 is TGTGCCAGCAGCTCTTCCAGATCACCGGGGGAGCAGTACTTC.

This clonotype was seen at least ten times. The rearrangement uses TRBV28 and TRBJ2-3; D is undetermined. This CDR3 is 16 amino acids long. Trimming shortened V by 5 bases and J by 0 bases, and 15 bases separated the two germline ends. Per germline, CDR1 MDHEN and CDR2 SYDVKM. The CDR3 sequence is CASSILGTPSTDTQYF. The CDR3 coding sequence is TGTGCCAGCAGTATATTGGGTACACCTAGCACAGATACGCAGTATTTT.

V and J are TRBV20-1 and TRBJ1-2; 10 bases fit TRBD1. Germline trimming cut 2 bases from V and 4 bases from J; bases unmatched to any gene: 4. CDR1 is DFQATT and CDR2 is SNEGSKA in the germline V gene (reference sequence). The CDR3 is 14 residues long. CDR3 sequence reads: CSARSWDRGYGYTF. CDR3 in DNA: TGCAGTGCTAGATCGTGGGACAGGGGCTATGGCTACACCTTC.

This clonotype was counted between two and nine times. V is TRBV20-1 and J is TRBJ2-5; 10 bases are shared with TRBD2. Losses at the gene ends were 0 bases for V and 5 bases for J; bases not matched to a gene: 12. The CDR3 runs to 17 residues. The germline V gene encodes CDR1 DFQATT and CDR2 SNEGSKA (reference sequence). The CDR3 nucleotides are TGCAGTGCTAGAGATTGGCTAGCGGGAGCCCCCAGGGAGACCCAGTACTTC. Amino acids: CSARDWLAGAPRETQYF.

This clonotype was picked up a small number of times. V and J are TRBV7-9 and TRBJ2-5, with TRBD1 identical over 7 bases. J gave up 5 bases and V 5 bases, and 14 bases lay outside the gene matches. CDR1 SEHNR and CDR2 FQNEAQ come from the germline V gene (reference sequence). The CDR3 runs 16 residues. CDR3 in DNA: TGTGCCAGCAGCACCCGCTCATGGGACAGCCGGGAGACCCAGTACTTC. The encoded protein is CASSTRSWDSRETQYF.

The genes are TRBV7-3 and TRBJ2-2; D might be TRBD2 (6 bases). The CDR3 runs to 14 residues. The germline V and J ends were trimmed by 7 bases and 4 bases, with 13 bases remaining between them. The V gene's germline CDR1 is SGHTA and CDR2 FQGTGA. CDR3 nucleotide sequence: TGTGCCAGCAAAGGAGGGGCGGGCACCGGGGAGCTGTTTTTT. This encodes CASKGGAGTGELFF.